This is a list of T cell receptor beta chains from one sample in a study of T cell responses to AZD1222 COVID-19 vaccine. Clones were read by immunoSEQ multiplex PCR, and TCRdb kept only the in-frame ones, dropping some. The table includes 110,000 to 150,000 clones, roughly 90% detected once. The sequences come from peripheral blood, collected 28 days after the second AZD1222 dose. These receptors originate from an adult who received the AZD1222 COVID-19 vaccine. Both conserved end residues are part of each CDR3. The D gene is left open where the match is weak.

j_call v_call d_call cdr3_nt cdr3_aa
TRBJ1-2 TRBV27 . TGTGCCAGCAGCCGCCGGGACGACGGGGGGGTTGGCTACACCTTC CASSRRDDGGVGYTF
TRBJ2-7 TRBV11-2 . TGTGCCAGCAGCTTGGTCAGAGCCTACGAGCAGTACTTC CASSLVRAYEQYF
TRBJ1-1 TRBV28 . TGTGCCAGCAGTTGGAACACTGAAGCTTTCTTT CASSWNTEAFF
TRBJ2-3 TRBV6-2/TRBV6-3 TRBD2 TGTGCCAGCAGTTACGCCCAACTCGCGGGGGGCACAGATACGCAGTATTTT CASSYAQLAGGTDTQYF
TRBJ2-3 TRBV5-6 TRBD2 TGTGCCAGCAGTCTCAGACTAGCGGGCAGCACAGATACGCAGTATTTT CASSLRLAGSTDTQYF
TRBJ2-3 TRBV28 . TGTGCCAGCAGACTAGGCCCAACCCCAGATACGCAGTATTTT CASRLGPTPDTQYF
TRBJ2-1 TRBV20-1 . TGCAGTGCTAGTGGTGGGAGTGGGTACAATGAGCAGTTCTTC CSASGGSGYNEQFF
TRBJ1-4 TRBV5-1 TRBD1 TGCGCCAGCGGGTCCGGGACAGGGGGGAAACTGTTTTTT CASGSGTGGKLFF
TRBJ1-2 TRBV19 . TGTGCCAGTAGTACCCGGGACGGCTATGGCTACACCTTC CASSTRDGYGYTF
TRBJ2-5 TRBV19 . TGTGCCAGTAGTTACGCGGCCCCTCCTAGGACCCAAGAGACCCAGTACTTC CASSYAAPPRTQETQYF
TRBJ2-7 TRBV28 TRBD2 TGTGCCAGCAGTCCCTGGGGTAGCGGGCCTTCTCGGGGGCAGTACTTC CASSPWGSGPSRGQYF
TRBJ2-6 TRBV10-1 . TGCGCCATTACCAGGGCCCCTGGGGCCAACGTCCTGACTTTC CAITRAPGANVLTF
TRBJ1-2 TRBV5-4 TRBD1 TGTGCCAGCAGACCTGACAGGGCTAGCGGCTACACCTTC CASRPDRASGYTF
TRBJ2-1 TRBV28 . TGTGCCAGCAGCCCTGGGGGACGGTGGCAGTTCTTC CASSPGGRWQFF
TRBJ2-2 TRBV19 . TGTGCCAGTAGTATTCGGACACAGACGAACACCGGGGAGCTGTTTTTT CASSIRTQTNTGELFF